This T cell receptor (beta chain) was found in a study of T cell responses to AZD1222 COVID-19 vaccine. Germline V lookup: CDR1 MDHEN, CDR2 SYDVKM. The V and J ends lost 5 bases and 2 bases respectively, with 13 bases between them. The CDR3 contains 14 residues. Libraries were prepared by immunoSEQ multiplex PCR; TCRdb keeps only in-frame clonotypes and omits some of them. This sample carries 150,000 or so clones, roughly nine tenths of them seen once, and the ten largest clones take around 3%. Sequencing was performed on peripheral blood, taken on day 0 of AZD1222 vaccination. This TCR was sampled from an adult in good health. The chain carries TRBV28 and TRBJ2-7; possibly TRBD1 or TRBD2 for D (5 bases each). CDR3 amino acids: CASSPYMGAYEQYF. CDR3 coding DNA: TGTGCCAGCAGTCCTTACATGGGGGCCTACGAGCAGTACTTC.